Listed here is a single T cell receptor beta chain. As yet, its antigen is unknown. Germline V gene lookup returns CDR1 LNHDA and CDR2 SQIVND (reference sequence). The germline V and J ends were trimmed by 3 bases and 18 bases, with 15 bases remaining between them. The CDR3 loop spans 12 amino acids. TCRdb itself ran the reads through MiXCR, one entry per CDR3 protein. Here the sample spans around 770,000 distinct CDR3 sequences, just under 30% being singletons. This record comes from a study of T cell repertoires in cytomegalovirus infection. This sample comprised cultured CD8+ T cells from PBMCs, obtained from culture after CMV antigen stimulation. This rearrangement joins TRBV19 to TRBJ1-6; D unresolved. The TCR was taken from a human donor in good health (CMV status not recorded). Some clones in this sample may be carry-over from other donors' samples. CDR3 coding DNA: TGTGCCAGTAGTATTTCAGGCGGGCATCCCCACTTT. Residues: CASSISGGHPHF.